This entry is about one T cell receptor beta chain. The sample belongs to a study of T cells of healthy individuals. TCRdb reprocessed the 5' RACE reads via MiXCR and lists one record per CDR3 protein. The sample has 53,000 or so distinct CDR3 sequences; 14% to 15% are singletons. The clonotype comes from a human donor in good health.

In DNA, the CDR3 is TGTGCCAGCAGCACCCAGGACTCTGGAAACACCATATATTTT. It codes for CASSTQDSGNTIYF. The chain combines TRBV7-2 with TRBJ1-3, with unresolved D. The V gene's germline CDR1 is SGHTA and CDR2 FQGNSA. The CDR3 is made up of 14 amino acids. V was cut by 5 bases and J by 0 bases, with 8 bases left in between.